The 23 T cell receptor beta chains listed next were all sequenced from one sample in a study of T cells expressing NK-cell markers. Each CDR3 protein gets one entry in TCRdb, which reprocessed the 5' RACE reads and gives no DNA. There are 500,000 to 600,000 distinct CDR3 sequences in the sample, with around 3.3% held by the top ten. Specimen: blood T cells: a sorted CD56 or NKG2C T cell subset, CD4+ or CD8+ T cells, or bulk PBMC T cells (not recorded which). The origin of the receptors is a man between 18 and 35 years old in good health.

CDR3 in amino acids: CASSLETRGTNRQQYF. V usage is TRBV7-2 and J usage is TRBJ2-7; there is no DNA to check the TCRdb D call of TRBD2. The CDR3 is 16 residues long. Looked up from germline, CDR1 is SGHTA and CDR2 is FQGNSA.

This sequence joins TRBV20-1 and TRBJ2-3; TCRdb names TRBD1, which stays unverified in the absence of DNA. Germline CDR1 reads DFQATT; CDR2 reads SNEGSKA (reference sequence). The CDR3 has 15 residues. CDR3: CSALLRDRITDTQYF.

This sequence joins TRBV11-2 and TRBJ2-7; TCRdb outputs TRBD2, but without DNA this stays unchecked. The CDR3 contains 16 residues. The germline gives CDR1 SGHAT, CDR2 FQNNGV. The chain's CDR3 is CASSLGRAGDLYEQYF.

The genes are TRBV12-3 or TRBV12-4 and TRBJ2-1; TCRdb outputs TRBD1, but without DNA this stays unchecked. This CDR3 spans 16 amino acids. Here the CDR3 reads CASSFRPVGAYNEQFF.

The CDR3 region is CASSLGQVPNQPQHF. The chain combines TRBV7-2 with TRBJ1-5. There are 15 residues in the CDR3. Germline lookup yields CDR1 SGHTA and CDR2 FQGNSA.

The chain employs TRBV5-5 and TRBJ2-2; as DNA is missing, the TRBD1 call by TCRdb cannot be tested. The CDR3 totals 16 residues. Germline lookup yields CDR1 SGHKS and CDR2 YYEKEE (reference sequence). CDR3 protein: CASSPQGGGSTGELFF.

The chain employs TRBV28 and TRBJ1-1; TCRdb's D call, TRBD1, is unchecked because there is no DNA. CDR1 and CDR2 (germline): MDHEN, SYDVKM. This CDR3 has 13 amino acids. The CDR3 loop reads CATEDTMNTEAFF.

The rearrangement joins TRBV6-5 to TRBJ2-5; TCRdb returns TRBD2, unconfirmable since there is no DNA. The CDR3 spans 12 residues. Germline V gene lookup returns CDR1 MNHEY and CDR2 SVGAGI. The CDR3 region is CASIGDSGTQYF.

The rearrangement links TRBV28 to TRBJ2-5; TCRdb names TRBD2, which stays unverified in the absence of DNA. This CDR3 contains 15 residues. The germline CDR1 and CDR2 sequences are MDHEN and SYDVKM. This chain's CDR3 is CASSTPGLGGETQYF.

J is TRBJ2-6 and V is TRBV30. Looked up from germline, CDR1 is GTSNPN and CDR2 is SVGIG (reference sequence). CDR3 length equals 13 residues. CDR3: CAWSVPGANVLTF.

This chain links TRBV12-3 or TRBV12-4 with TRBJ1-1; the D gene TCRdb calls, TRBD1, cannot be checked with no DNA. The CDR3 has 16 residues. CDR3 protein: CASSPVLGAVNTEAFF.

The chain employs TRBV2 and TRBJ2-7; with no DNA, the TCRdb D assignment of TRBD1 cannot be verified. CDR3 size: 11 residues. The germline CDR1 and CDR2 sequences are SNHLY and FYNNEI. The CDR3 here is CASRITGEQYF.

The V gene is TRBV12-3 or TRBV12-4, the J gene TRBJ2-1; the D call from TCRdb, TRBD2, cannot be confirmed without DNA. The CDR3 totals 15 residues. This CDR3 reads CASSFEAGYGNEQFF.

The chain recombines TRBV6-5 with TRBJ2-2; the TRBD2 assignment by TCRdb is unverifiable without DNA. The CDR3 loop spans 19 amino acids. CDR1 and CDR2 (germline): MNHEY, SVGAGI. The CDR3 sequence is CASSYSSGLAGGTTGELFF.

V gene TRBV7-2 combines with J gene TRBJ1-1. Germline V gene sequence: CDR1 SGHTA, CDR2 FQGNSA. The CDR3 length is 13 residues. CDR3 residues: CASSHPVDTEAFF.

The V and J genes are TRBV5-5 and TRBJ1-5; lacking DNA, the TRBD1 call made by TCRdb goes unchecked. Germline CDR1 SGHKS, CDR2 YYEKEE (reference sequence). The CDR3 is 15 amino acids. Here the CDR3 reads CASSWGTGPNQPQHF.

This chain connects TRBV12-3 or TRBV12-4 to TRBJ2-7; TCRdb calls TRBD1, which cannot be checked without DNA. The CDR3 is 12 amino acids. The CDR3 loop is CASGQGLHEQYF.

The chain is built from TRBV5-1 and TRBJ2-1. Per the germline V gene, CDR1 is SGHRS and CDR2 is YFSETQ. This CDR3 has 13 amino acids. This CDR3 is CASSLEGSEEQFF.

The V gene is TRBV12-3 or TRBV12-4, the J gene TRBJ1-6. This CDR3 has 14 residues. Here the CDR3 reads CASTLEERNSPLHF.

The V and J genes are TRBV20-1 and TRBJ1-5. This CDR3 is built from 14 residues. CDR1 and CDR2 (germline): DFQATT, SNEGSKA (reference sequence). CDR3 region: CSAGGSNSNQPQHF.

The chain links TRBV20-1 to TRBJ1-6; absent DNA, TCRdb's TRBD1 call cannot be checked. CDR1 is DFQATT and CDR2 is SNEGSKA in the germline V gene (reference sequence). This CDR3 region has 15 residues. This chain's CDR3 is CSAREQQVFSSPLHF.

The chain's CDR3 is CSAMAEKSTDTQYF. This chain links TRBV20-1 with TRBJ2-3. CDR1 is DFQATT and CDR2 is SNEGSKA in the germline V gene (reference sequence). The CDR3 runs 14 residues.

The chain combines TRBV6-5 with TRBJ2-1. CDR1 and CDR2 from the germline V gene are MNHEY and SVGAGI. The CDR3 runs 14 residues. This CDR3 is CASSYSYSRNEQFF.